This T cell receptor (beta chain) was sequenced for a study of T cell responses to AZD1222 COVID-19 vaccine (dated by TCRdb to 2020 to 2023). Describing the broader study: TCR sequencing was performed for roughly 250 trial participants, of whom about 200 were given two doses of AZD1222 and 26 were given two doses of MenACWY control vaccine. Trial participants were enrolled into age subgroups of 18-55, 56-69 and 70-plus years, which contained around 140, 26 and 57 TCR-sequenced participants, respectively.

With regard to this clone: What this receptor recognizes is not known. Qualities for individual bases were not recorded, and no much larger clone is one base off.

The CDR3 regions of human TCRbeta chains were analyzed by immunosequencing. The paper's processing steps were these. TCRs in the repertoires were matched against a reference library of SARS-CoV-2-specific TCRs that had been generated with the MIRA antigen-specificity platform. Breadth meant the fraction of unique TCRs that were SARS-CoV-2-associated, whereas depth meant the fraction of total T cells that were SARS-CoV-2-associated. Using the MIRA data, each spike-specific TCR was assigned both to the spike region to which the TCR was reactive and to a CD4 or CD8 class. Log10-transformed breadth and depth values were compared by one-way ANOVA with Sidak's multiple comparisons tests. This immuneACCESS table, as held by TCRdb, lists in-frame sequences with V and J called but not all clones. Of the missing ones, under half trace to an unresolved V gene in checked studies; the others have no known cause. The DNA was the basis for D and trimming; V, J and clone size are from that table. Across this sample there are about 120,000 clones, with about 92% seen only once. Around 4.5% of the sample lies in the top ten.

As encoded in the germline V gene (reference sequence), CDR1 is LGHDT while CDR2 is YNNKEL. The cysteine opens and the phenylalanine closes a CDR3 of 13 amino acids. The CDR3 DNA has 39 bases and is translated from base 1. The junction shows trimming of 5 bases on V and 9 bases on J, plus 14 bases between the germline ends. Study-wide conclusions, independent of this receptor: After two AZD1222 doses, both the breadth and the depth of spike-specific TCRs were significantly higher than at day 0 and than in MenACWY recipients. Because no day 14 peak-response samples were available, the repertoires could be characterized only after the peak T cell response. Conclusions about previously exposed vaccinees were limited because only six AZD1222 recipients were SARS-CoV-2 seropositive at baseline. Participants were mostly white British and included more females than males, and it was suggested by the authors that clonal diversity may have been underestimated. The whole spike protein was spanned by vaccine-associated CD4 TCRs, and dominant responses were seen in regions 160-218 and 743-854. The 56-69-year group was small, and its depth increase did not reach significance, likely because of low power. Epitopes outside the regions mutated in the B.1.351 and B.1.1.7 variants were reportedly recognized by nearly half of the unique spike-specific TCRs.

The time point label corresponds to: baseline before first vaccination. What this sample's treatment or condition label stands for: meningococcal conjugate vaccine given as trial control. The vaccinee samples were drawn from two UK trials, COV001 and COV002, one of which was a single-blind randomized controlled phase 2/3 trial testing AZD1222 (ChAdOx1 nCoV-19) in healthy adults. For TCRbeta chain sequencing, PBMC samples from trial participants were taken at day 0 and at day 28 after the second dose. This material consisted of peripheral blood, taken on day 0 of MenACWY control vaccination. The receptor was derived from an adult in good health. The V and J genes are TRBV3-1 (or the pseudogene TRBV3-2) and TRBJ2-1; the D gene is possibly TRBD1 or TRBD2, each agreeing over 5 bases. The bases are TGTGCCAGCAGCGAAGGGACGCGTACTGAGCAGTTCTTC. Its protein reads: CASSEGTRTEQFF.